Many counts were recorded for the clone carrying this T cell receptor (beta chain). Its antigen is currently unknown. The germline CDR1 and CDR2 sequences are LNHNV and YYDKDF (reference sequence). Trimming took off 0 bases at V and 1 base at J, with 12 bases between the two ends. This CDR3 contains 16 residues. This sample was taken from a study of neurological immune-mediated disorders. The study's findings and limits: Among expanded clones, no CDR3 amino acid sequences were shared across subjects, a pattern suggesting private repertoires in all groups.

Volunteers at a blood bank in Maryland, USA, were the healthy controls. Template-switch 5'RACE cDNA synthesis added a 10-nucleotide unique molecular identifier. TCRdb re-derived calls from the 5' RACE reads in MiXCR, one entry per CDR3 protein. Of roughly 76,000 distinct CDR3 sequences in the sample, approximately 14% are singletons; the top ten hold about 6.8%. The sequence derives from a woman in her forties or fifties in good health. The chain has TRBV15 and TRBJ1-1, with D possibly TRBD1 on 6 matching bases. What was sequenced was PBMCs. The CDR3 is CATSRDPRGGNTEAFF. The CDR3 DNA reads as TGTGCCACCAGCAGAGACCCCAGGGGAGGGAACACTGAAGCTTTCTTT.